The source of this T cell receptor (beta chain) is a study of cytotoxic CD8 clonotypes in ibrutinib-treated CLL. Study overall: Within the patient group, eleven to twelve were relapsed/refractory and approximately 14 treatment-naive, and roughly 18 were IGHV unmutated. Responses comprised about 24 partial and 2 complete; at median about 68 months, about 14 remained remitted and about twelve progressed.

Germline values: CDR1 SNHLY, CDR2 FYNNEI. Trimming removed 6 bases from V and 3 bases from J; junction bases left unmatched: 8. This CDR3 has 15 amino acids. Assay used: immunoSEQ multiplex PCR; TCRdb lists only in-frame clones, some missing. Among some 140,000 clones listed, about 91% were seen once. This clone was counted between two and nine times. Its antigen is unknown. Overall study findings and caveats: The clonality rise at ibrutinib response reflected private clonotype expansion. Clonality was higher at ibrutinib response and returned toward baseline at progression.

The V gene is TRBV2, the J gene TRBJ1-2, with 9 bases matching TRBD1. Material: PBMCs, obtained after 12 months of ibrutinib treatment. The source of this sequence is a human donor with chronic lymphocytic leukemia. CDR3 protein: CASRLGRTGDYGYTF. The CDR3 DNA is TGTGCCAGCAGGCTTGGAAGGACAGGGGACTATGGCTACACCTTC. The full variable domain, with the rest looked up from reference TRBV2 and TRBJ1-2, is EPEVTQTPSHQVTQMGQEVILRCVPISNHLYFYWYRQILGQKVEFLVSFYNNEISEKSEIFDDQFSVERPDGSNFTLKIRSTKLEDSAMYFCASRLGRTGDYGYTFGSGTRLTVV.